Described below is a single T cell receptor beta chain sequence and its context. Germline is not matched at one junction end, which may reflect a read error. A single record per CDR3 protein comes from TCRdb applying MiXCR to the reads. Here the sample spans some 100,000 distinct CDR3 sequences, roughly a third being singletons. CDR1 is SGHTA and CDR2 is FQGNSA in the germline V gene. The CDR3 consists of 16 residues. This record belongs to a study of type 1 regulatory T cells. Sequencing was carried out using CD4+ T cells, either the whole sample or a sorted fraction (not recorded which). This receptor was obtained from a human donor in good health. The chain carries TRBV7-2 and TRBJ2-1; unclear D gene. CDR3 loop: CASSQGRQRLYDEQFF. The CDR3 DNA reads as TGTGCCAGCAGCCAAGGACGGCAGAGACTCTACGATGAGCAGTTCTTC.